This TCR beta chain was observed in a study of Ad26.COV2.S vaccination and SARS-CoV-2 variants. Across the study: Vaccine-arm donor from the placebo-controlled COV1001 Ad26.COV2.S trial. Participants got Ad26.COV2.S intramuscularly, once or twice 56 days apart. Study observations and caveats: Total T cell responses were possibly underestimated by TCR breadth and depth analyses.

This CDR3 has 15 amino acids. V shed 5 bases and J 5 bases; nucleotides not matched to a gene: 9. Germline lookup yields CDR1 SGHAT and CDR2 FQNNGV. Turning to this clone: As yet, its antigen is unknown.

Treatment of the sample: 15 to 20 received Ad26.COV2.S at low or high dose, single or two shots; a few received placebo; per-sample allocation not given. Sampling happened 63 days after the first vaccine or placebo injection. As its vector, the vaccine had Ad26, which expressed Wuhan-strain SARS-CoV-2 spike. The table came from immunoSEQ multiplex PCR; TCRdb's copy has only in-frame clones and leaves some out. The table has some 290,000 clones, 85% seen once. The sequence was obtained from a person between 18 and 59 years old who received the Ad26.COV2.S COVID-19 vaccine or a placebo. V and J are TRBV11-2 and TRBJ2-3; 8 nucleotides agree with TRBD1. The source material was peripheral blood, sampled in a trial of Ad26.COV2.S vaccine versus placebo. The CDR3, as DNA: TGTGCCAGCAGCGAGGCGGACAGGGAGGAAGATACGCAGTATTTT. This translates into CASSEADREEDTQYF.